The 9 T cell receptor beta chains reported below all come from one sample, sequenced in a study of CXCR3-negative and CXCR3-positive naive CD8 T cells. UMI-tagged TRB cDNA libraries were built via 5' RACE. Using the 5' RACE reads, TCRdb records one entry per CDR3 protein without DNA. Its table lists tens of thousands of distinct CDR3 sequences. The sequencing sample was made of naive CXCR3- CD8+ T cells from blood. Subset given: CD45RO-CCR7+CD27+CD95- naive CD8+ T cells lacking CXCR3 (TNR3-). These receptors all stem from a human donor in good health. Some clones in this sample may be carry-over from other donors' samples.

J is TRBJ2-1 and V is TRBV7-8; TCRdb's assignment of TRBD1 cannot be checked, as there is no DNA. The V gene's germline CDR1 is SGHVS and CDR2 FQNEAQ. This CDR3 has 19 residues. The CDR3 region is CASSSRSPTTGTAYNEQFF.

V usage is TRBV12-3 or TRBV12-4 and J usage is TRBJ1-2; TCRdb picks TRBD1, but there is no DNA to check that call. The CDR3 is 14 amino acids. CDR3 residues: CASIPGQGAGGYTF.

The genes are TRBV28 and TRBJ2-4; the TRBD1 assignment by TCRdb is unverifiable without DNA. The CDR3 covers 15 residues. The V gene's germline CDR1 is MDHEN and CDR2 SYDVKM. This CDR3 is CASRVHRDPGNIQYF.

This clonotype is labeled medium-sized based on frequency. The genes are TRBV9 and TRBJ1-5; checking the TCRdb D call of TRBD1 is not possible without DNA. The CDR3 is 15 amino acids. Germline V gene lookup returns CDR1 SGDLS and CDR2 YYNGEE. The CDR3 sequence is CASSASGTDPEPQHF. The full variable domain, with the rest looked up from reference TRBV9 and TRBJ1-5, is DSGVTQTPKHLITATGQRVTLRCSPRSGDLSVYWYQQSLDQGLQFLIQYYNGEERAKGNILERFSAQQFPDLHSELNLSSLELGDSALYFCASSASGTDPEPQHFGDGTRLSIL.

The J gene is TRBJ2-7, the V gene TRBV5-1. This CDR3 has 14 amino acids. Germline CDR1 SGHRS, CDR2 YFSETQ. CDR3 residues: CASRQPGAYYEQYF.

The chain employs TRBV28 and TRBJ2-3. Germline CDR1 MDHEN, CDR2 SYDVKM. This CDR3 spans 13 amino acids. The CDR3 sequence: CASSLPRQDTQYF.

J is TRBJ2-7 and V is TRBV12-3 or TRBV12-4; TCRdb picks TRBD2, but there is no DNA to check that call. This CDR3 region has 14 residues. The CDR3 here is CASSPKEGSGEQYF.

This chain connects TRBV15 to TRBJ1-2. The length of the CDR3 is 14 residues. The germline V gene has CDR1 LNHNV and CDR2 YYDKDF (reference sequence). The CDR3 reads CATSPRGRRDGYTF.

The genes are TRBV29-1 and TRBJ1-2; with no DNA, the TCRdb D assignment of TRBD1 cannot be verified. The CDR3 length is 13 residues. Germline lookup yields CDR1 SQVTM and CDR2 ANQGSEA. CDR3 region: CSALTGMNYGYTF.